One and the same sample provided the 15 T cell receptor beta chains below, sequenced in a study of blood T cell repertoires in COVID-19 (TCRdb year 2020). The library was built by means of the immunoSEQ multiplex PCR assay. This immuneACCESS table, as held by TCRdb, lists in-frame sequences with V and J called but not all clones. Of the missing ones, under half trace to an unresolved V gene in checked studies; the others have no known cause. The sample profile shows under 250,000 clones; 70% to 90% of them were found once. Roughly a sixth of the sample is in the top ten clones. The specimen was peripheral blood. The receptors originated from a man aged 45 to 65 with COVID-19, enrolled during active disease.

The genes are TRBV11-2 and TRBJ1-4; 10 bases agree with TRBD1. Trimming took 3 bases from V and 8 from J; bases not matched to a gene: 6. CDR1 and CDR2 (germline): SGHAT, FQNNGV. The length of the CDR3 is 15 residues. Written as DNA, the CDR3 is TGTGCCAGCAGCTTTATCGGACAGGGGGAAGAAAAACTGTTTTTT. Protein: CASSFIGQGEEKLFF.

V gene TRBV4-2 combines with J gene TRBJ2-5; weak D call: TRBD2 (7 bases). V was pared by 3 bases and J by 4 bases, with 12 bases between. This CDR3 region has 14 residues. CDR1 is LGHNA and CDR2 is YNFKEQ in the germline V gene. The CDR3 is CASSQGRGGETQYF. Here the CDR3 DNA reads TGTGCCAGCAGCCAGGGTAGGGGGGGAGAGACCCAGTACTTC.

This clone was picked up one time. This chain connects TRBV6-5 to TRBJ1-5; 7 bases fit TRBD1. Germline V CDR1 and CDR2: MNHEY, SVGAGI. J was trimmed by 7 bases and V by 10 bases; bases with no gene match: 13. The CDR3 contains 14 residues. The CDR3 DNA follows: TGTGCCATCGGGAATAGACAGGGTGCGCAGCCCCAGCATTTT. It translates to CAIGNRQGAQPQHF.

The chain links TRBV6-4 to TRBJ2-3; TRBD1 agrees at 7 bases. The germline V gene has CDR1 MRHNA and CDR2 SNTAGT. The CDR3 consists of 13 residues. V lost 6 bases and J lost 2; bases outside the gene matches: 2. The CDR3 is CASRGTDTDTQYF. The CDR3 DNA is TGTGCCAGCAGAGGGACAGACACAGATACGCAGTATTTT.

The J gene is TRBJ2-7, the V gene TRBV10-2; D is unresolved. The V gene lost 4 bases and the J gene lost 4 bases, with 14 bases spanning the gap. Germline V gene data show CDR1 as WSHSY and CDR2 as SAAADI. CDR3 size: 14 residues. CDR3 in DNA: TGCGCCAGCAGTGCCGGTCACCTCCCGTACGAGCAGTACTTC. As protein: CASSAGHLPYEQYF.

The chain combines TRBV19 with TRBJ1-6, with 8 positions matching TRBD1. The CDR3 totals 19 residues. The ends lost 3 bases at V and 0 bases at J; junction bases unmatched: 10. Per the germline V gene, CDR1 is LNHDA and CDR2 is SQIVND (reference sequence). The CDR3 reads CASSMASGGLHSYNSPLHF. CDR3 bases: TGTGCCAGTAGTATGGCCTCAGGGGGCCTTCACTCCTATAATTCACCCCTCCACTTT.

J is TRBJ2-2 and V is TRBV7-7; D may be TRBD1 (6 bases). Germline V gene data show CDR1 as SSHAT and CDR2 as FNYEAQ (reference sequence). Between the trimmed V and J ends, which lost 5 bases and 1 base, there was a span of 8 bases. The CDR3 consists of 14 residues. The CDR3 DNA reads TGTGCCAGCAGCCTGGGACAGAACACCGGGGAGCTGTTTTTT. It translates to CASSLGQNTGELFF.

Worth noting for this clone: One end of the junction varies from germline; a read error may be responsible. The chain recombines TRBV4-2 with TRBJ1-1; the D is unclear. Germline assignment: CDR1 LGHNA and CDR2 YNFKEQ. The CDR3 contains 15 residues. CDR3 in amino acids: CASNQFDGEEVEAFF. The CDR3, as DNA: TGTGCCAGCAACCAATTTGACGGTGAGGAAGTTGAAGCTTTCTTT.

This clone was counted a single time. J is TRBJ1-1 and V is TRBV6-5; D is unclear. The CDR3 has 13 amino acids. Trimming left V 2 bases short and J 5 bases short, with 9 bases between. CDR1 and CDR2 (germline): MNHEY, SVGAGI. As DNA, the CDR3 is TGTGCCAGCAGTTACCTCCGGGATACTGAAGCTTTCTTT. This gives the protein CASSYLRDTEAFF.

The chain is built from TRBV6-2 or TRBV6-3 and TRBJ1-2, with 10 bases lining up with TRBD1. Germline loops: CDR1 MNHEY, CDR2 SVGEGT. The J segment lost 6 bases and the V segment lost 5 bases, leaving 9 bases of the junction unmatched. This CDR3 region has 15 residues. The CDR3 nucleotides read TGTGCCAGCAGTCACCGAGGAGGACAGGGGGATGGCTACACCTTC. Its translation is CASSHRGGQGDGYTF.

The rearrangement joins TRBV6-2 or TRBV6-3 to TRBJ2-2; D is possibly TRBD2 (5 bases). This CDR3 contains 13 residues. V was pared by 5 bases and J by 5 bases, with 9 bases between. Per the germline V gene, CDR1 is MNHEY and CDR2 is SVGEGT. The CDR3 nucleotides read TGTGCCAGCAGTACTAGAATGACCGGGGAGCTGTTTTTT. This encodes CASSTRMTGELFF.

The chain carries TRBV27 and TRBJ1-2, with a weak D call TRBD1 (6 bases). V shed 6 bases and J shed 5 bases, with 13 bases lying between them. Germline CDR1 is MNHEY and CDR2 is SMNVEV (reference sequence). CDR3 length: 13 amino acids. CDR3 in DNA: TGTGCCAGCAGCCGAGGGGGTGGATATGGCTACACCTTC. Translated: CASSRGGGYGYTF.

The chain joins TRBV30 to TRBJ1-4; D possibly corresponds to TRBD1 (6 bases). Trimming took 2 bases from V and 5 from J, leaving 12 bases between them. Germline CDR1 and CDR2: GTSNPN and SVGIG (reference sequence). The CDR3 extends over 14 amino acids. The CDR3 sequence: CAWSKTGTNEKLFF. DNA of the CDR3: TGTGCCTGGAGTAAAACAGGGACCAATGAAAAACTGTTTTTT.

This chain's CDR3 is CASSPVLAGGRFYNEQFF. DNA for the CDR3: TGTGCCAGCTCACCGGTTCTAGCGGGAGGCCGGTTCTACAATGAGCAGTTCTTC. The V and J genes are TRBV18 and TRBJ2-1; TRBD2 matches 11 bases. The V gene end was trimmed by 3 bases and the J gene end by 3 bases; junction bases not matched to a gene: 10. The length of the CDR3 is 18 residues. Germline-derived CDR1 and CDR2 are KGHSH and LQKENI.

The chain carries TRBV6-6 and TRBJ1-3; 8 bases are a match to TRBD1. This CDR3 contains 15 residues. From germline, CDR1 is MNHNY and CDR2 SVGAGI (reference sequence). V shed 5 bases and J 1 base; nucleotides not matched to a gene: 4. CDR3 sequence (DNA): TGTGCCAGCAGTACGGACAGGGCGTCTGGAAACACCATATATTTT. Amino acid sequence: CASSTDRASGNTIYF.